This T cell receptor beta chain was sequenced in a study of blood T cell repertoires in COVID-19. Looked up from germline, CDR1 is MDHEN and CDR2 is SYDVKM. The V end lost 3 bases, the J end lost 0 bases, and 12 bases lay between the germline ends. The CDR3 totals 15 residues. Only a few counts were recorded for this clone. Here immunoSEQ multiplex PCR was the method, and the copy in TCRdb shows in-frame clones only, minus some. The sample holds 330,000 or so clones, roughly 90% seen once. This TCR was sampled from a woman in her 30s who had been exposed to COVID-19. The sample taken for sequencing was PBMCs or T cells enriched from blood (not recorded which). The J gene is TRBJ2-7, the V gene TRBV28; tentatively, D is TRBD1 (5 bases). The CDR3 spells CASSFVQDLSYEQYF. The CDR3 DNA sequence: TGTGCCAGCAGTTTCGTACAGGACCTCTCCTACGAGCAGTACTTC.